The 7 T cell receptor beta chains below come from one sample, sequenced in a study of T cell responses to AZD1222 COVID-19 vaccine. Clones were sequenced by immunoSEQ multiplex PCR, and TCRdb holds only the in-frame ones, with some missing. Of approximately 74,000 clones in the sample, just over 85% were seen once. The specimen was peripheral blood, collected on day 0 of AZD1222 vaccination. The receptors derive from an adult in good health.

This rearrangement joins TRBV6-2 or TRBV6-3 to TRBJ2-7, with 10 bases fitting TRBD1. The CDR3 covers 18 residues. Germline V gene data show CDR1 as MNHEY and CDR2 as SVGEGT. V was pared by 2 bases and J by 2 bases, with 12 bases of the junction left unmatched. This CDR3 is CASSYGPLGTGVTYEQYF. The CDR3 DNA sequence: TGTGCCAGCAGTTACGGCCCCCTTGGGACAGGGGTAACCTACGAGCAGTACTTC.

This clone has a single count. The chain has TRBV12-3 or TRBV12-4 and TRBJ2-3; D is ambiguous. Trimming cost V 3 bases and J 4 bases, with 5 bases left between them. The CDR3 extends over 12 amino acids. The CDR3 region has the DNA TGTGCCAGCAGTTTGTTCTCAGATACGCAGTATTTT. Translated: CASSLFSDTQYF.

This CDR3 reads CASSWNIARGLGEAFF. CDR3 nucleotides: TGTGCCAGCAGCTGGAATATTGCGAGGGGGCTAGGTGAAGCTTTCTTT. The chain carries TRBV5-5 and TRBJ1-1; TRBD1 aligns across 7 bases. V lost 3 bases and J lost 7; bases outside the gene matches: 15. The CDR3 covers 16 residues. Germline V gene sequence: CDR1 SGHKS, CDR2 YYEKEE (reference sequence).

This clone came up a few times. The chain couples TRBV14 to TRBJ2-1; perhaps TRBD1 as D (5 bases). The CDR3 spans 12 residues. V lost 4 bases, J lost 9 bases, and 10 bases lay in between. Germline V CDR1 and CDR2: SGHDN, FVKESK. CDR3 sequence: CASSPTGTEQFF. CDR3 DNA: TGTGCCAGCAGCCCAACAGGAACTGAGCAGTTCTTC. The complete variable domain, with remaining parts taken from reference TRBV14 and TRBJ2-1, reads EAGVTQFPSHSVIEKGQTVTLRCDPISGHDNLYWYRRVMGKEIKFLLHFVKESKQDESGMPNNRFLAERTGGTYSTLKVQPAELEDSGVYFCASSPTGTEQFFGPGTRLTVL.

The chain links TRBV24-1 to TRBJ1-1, with a weak D call TRBD1 (5 bases). V was clipped by 4 bases and J by 3 bases, with 11 bases between them. The germline V gene has CDR1 KGHDR and CDR2 SFDVKD. The CDR3 has 14 residues. This chain's CDR3 is CATSEGGDYTEAFF. CDR3 nucleotides: TGTGCCACCAGTGAAGGAGGGGATTACACTGAAGCTTTCTTT.

The chain's CDR3 is CASSSSTSGGEQFF. CDR3 DNA sequence: TGCGCCAGCAGCTCCTCTACTAGCGGGGGCGAGCAGTTCTTC. The chain combines TRBV5-1 with TRBJ2-1, with 11 positions matching TRBD2. CDR1 is SGHRS and CDR2 is YFSETQ in the germline V gene. V gave up 3 bases and J gave up 10 bases; unmatched junction bases: 6. This CDR3 has 14 residues.

The chain carries TRBV24-1 and TRBJ1-4; D not certain. With 4 bases removed from V and 0 bases from J, the gap between germline ends came to 29 bases. There are 22 residues in the CDR3. CDR1 and CDR2 (germline): KGHDR, SFDVKD. CDR3 coding DNA: TGTGCCACCAGTGAGAGTCGAGTTCGCGAGGCCTACTTTTTGTCAACTAATGAAAAACTGTTTTTT. Translating it yields CATSESRVREAYFLSTNEKLFF.